The 24 T cell receptor beta chains below were found in one sample sequenced in a study of regulatory T cells in long-lasting Graves disease. Construction of TCR beta libraries relied on iRepertoire HTBI primers and on Arm-PCR targeting CDR3 regions. TCRdb reprocessed the multiplex PCR reads via MiXCR and lists one record per CDR3 protein. The sample comprises more than 450,000 distinct CDR3 sequences, approximately 12% of which are singletons, and roughly 8.2% rests with the top ten. Time point meaning: newly diagnosed GD, antithyroid drugs for less than 3 months. Construction of the TCR library relied on RNA isolated from PBMCs. The same sample was also studied in work on T cells in Graves' hyperthyroidism and ophthalmopathy.

Source: peripheral blood mononuclear cells (PBMCs), taken at new diagnosis, from a patient treated with antithyroid drugs. These receptors were collected from a woman aged 25-40 years with Graves disease.

In this sample, this clonotype turned up a few times. The rearrangement joins TRBV18 to TRBJ1-3; no definite D call. CDR3 length: 12 amino acids. Germline lookup yields CDR1 KGHSH and CDR2 LQKENI. The germline V and J ends were trimmed by 0 bases and 10 bases, with 7 bases remaining between them. As DNA, the CDR3 is TGTGCCAGCTCACCACCGGCAGAAACCATATATTTT. It yields the protein CASSPPAETIYF.

This clonotype was seen ten or more times. V usage is TRBV4-1 and J usage is TRBJ1-3; D is ambiguous. Germline loops: CDR1 MGHRA, CDR2 YSYEKL. V lost 3 bases and J 0 bases, leaving 18 bases between the germline ends. This CDR3 has 18 amino acids. The CDR3 is CASSHLNFIGPSGNTIYF. As DNA, the CDR3 is TGCGCCAGCAGCCACCTCAACTTTATAGGTCCCTCTGGAAACACCATATATTTT.

This clonotype came up many times. This chain uses TRBV6-1 with TRBJ2-2; TRBD1 agrees at 8 bases. The germline gives CDR1 MNHNS, CDR2 SASEGT. J was trimmed by 7 bases and V by 2 bases; bases with no gene match: 9. The CDR3 sequence is 16 residues long. DNA of the CDR3: TGTGCCAGCAGTGAACAGATTCAGGGGGCCGGCGGGGAGCTGTTTTTT. This sequence encodes CASSEQIQGAGGELFF.

This clonotype was found many times. V and J are TRBV11-1 and TRBJ2-1; 12 bases are shared with TRBD2. Germline lookup yields CDR1 SGHAT and CDR2 FQDESV (reference sequence). This CDR3 comprises 18 residues. J gave up 6 bases and V 1 base, and 10 bases lay outside the gene matches. The CDR3 DNA reads TGTGCCAGCAGCTTAGGTTCCCTAGCGGGAGGGTACCGCAATGAGCAGTTCTTC. This gives the protein CASSLGSLAGGYRNEQFF.

In its sample, this clonotype was seen many times. The chain couples TRBV2 to TRBJ2-7; no firm D call. The length of the CDR3 is 15 residues. Germline loops: CDR1 SNHLY, CDR2 FYNNEI. Trimming removed 1 base from V and 3 bases from J, with 13 bases in between. The CDR3 sequence is CASSEDFWVGYEQYF. The CDR3 bases are TGTGCCAGCAGTGAAGACTTCTGGGTCGGCTACGAGCAGTACTTC.

This clonotype was found many times. The chain has TRBV20-1 and TRBJ2-4; the D is unclear. The V gene lost 3 bases and the J gene lost 0 bases, with 6 bases spanning the gap. Germline-derived CDR1 and CDR2 are DFQATT and SNEGSKA (reference sequence). This CDR3 region has 13 residues. CDR3 region: CSASVLAKNIQYF. The CDR3 DNA follows: TGCAGTGCTAGTGTTCTAGCCAAAAACATTCAGTACTTC.

This clonotype showed up many times. This CDR3 reads CASSDSGLAGVEQYF. The CDR3 DNA is TGTGCCAGCAGTGACTCGGGACTAGCGGGAGTAGAGCAGTACTTC. The gene calls are TRBV2 and TRBJ2-7, with TRBD2 matching over 14 bases. Trimming cost V 3 bases and J 7 bases; bases outside gene matches: 5. Germline V lookup: CDR1 SNHLY, CDR2 FYNNEI. This CDR3 spans 15 amino acids.

About this clonotype itself: Its ends do not fully match the called genes, so a read error is possible. V and J are TRBV4-1 and TRBJ2-5; no reliable D call. CDR3 size: 16 residues. Germline lookup yields CDR1 MGHRA and CDR2 YSYEKL. The CDR3 nucleotides are TGCGCCGGCAGCCTGGAACATAGTTTGGGCTGGGAGACCCAGTACTTC. Protein product: CAGSLEHSLGWETQYF.

At least ten counts were recorded for this clonotype. Here the CDR3 DNA reads TGTGCCAGCAGCTCGGCCTGGCGGAGCACTGAAGCTTTCTTT. It translates to CASSSAWRSTEAFF. The J gene is TRBJ1-1, the V gene TRBV11-2; D is undetermined. The length of the CDR3 is 14 residues. Germline V gene sequence: CDR1 SGHAT, CDR2 FQNNGV. Trimming removed 4 bases at V and 4 bases at J, with 13 bases between.

In regard to this clonotype: A much larger clone lies a single base off, so this may be a read error. This chain links TRBV15 with TRBJ2-4; 11 bases map to TRBD1. The CDR3 spans 16 residues. Germline lookup yields CDR1 LNHNV and CDR2 YYDKDF (reference sequence). The V and J ends lost 2 bases and 13 bases, in that order; junction bases with no gene match: 13. CDR3: CATSRPGTGGYNEQYF. In nucleotides, the CDR3 is TGTGCCACCAGCAGACCCGGGACAGGGGGGTACAATGAGCAGTACTTC.

The J gene is TRBJ2-1, the V gene TRBV12-3 or TRBV12-4; 14 bases map to TRBD2. CDR3 length equals 15 residues. V lost 5 bases and J lost 8; bases outside the gene matches: 5. CDR3 protein: CASSPGTSGSDEQFF. CDR3 coding DNA: TGTGCCAGCAGTCCGGGGACTAGCGGGAGTGATGAGCAGTTCTTC.

This clonotype was detected many times. The chain joins TRBV9 to TRBJ1-3; D remains ambiguous. Per germline, CDR1 SGDLS and CDR2 YYNGEE. The germline V and J ends were trimmed by 1 base and 4 bases, with 6 bases remaining between them. The CDR3 covers 13 residues. CDR3 residues: CASSVSIGNTIYF. For the CDR3, the DNA is TGTGCCAGCAGCGTATCAATCGGAAACACCATATATTTT.

The chain links TRBV4-1 to TRBJ2-3; D is unresolved. The germline gives CDR1 MGHRA, CDR2 YSYEKL. Trimming cost V 0 bases and J 0 bases, with 10 bases left between them. This CDR3 has 16 amino acids. The CDR3 region has the DNA TGCGCCAGCAGCCAAGACAGGTCCCTTAGCACAGATACGCAGTATTTT. This sequence encodes CASSQDRSLSTDTQYF.

This clonotype was picked up many times. Written as DNA, the CDR3 is TGTGCCAGCTCACCACGGACCAGGGCCCGTAGTGGCTATGGCTACACCTTC. Residues: CASSPRTRARSGYGYTF. The J gene is TRBJ1-2, the V gene TRBV18; perhaps TRBD1 as D (5 bases). Germline CDR1 KGHSH, CDR2 LQKENI. This CDR3 has 17 residues. Trimming removed 1 base from V and 4 bases from J, with 19 bases in between.

Comment on this clonotype: A much larger clone is a single base away; this may be a read error. The CDR3 does not end in the conserved phenylalanine or tryptophan, so this is likely a read error. V gene TRBV20-1 combines with J gene TRBJ2-7; TRBD2 agrees at 11 bases. Germline CDR1 and CDR2: DFQATT and SNEGSKA (reference sequence). This CDR3 is built from 17 residues. With 0 bases clipped from V and 0 bases from J, the junction kept 7 bases outside the gene matches. CDR3 protein: CSARDRLAGWGSYEQYS. The CDR3 DNA follows: TGCAGTGCTAGAGATCGACTAGCGGGGTGGGGCTCCTACGAGCAGTACTCC.

A few counts support this clonotype. The chain carries TRBV19 and TRBJ1-2, with unresolved D. Germline V gives CDR1 LNHDA, CDR2 SQIVND (reference sequence). The CDR3 is 13 residues long. The V and J ends lost 7 bases and 3 bases respectively, with 12 bases between them. CDR3 loop: CASKEAGYYGYTF. DNA of the CDR3: TGTGCCAGTAAGGAGGCGGGGTACTATGGCTACACCTTC.

This clonotype was seen repeatedly, ten times or more. This chain uses TRBV30 with TRBJ2-5; D tentatively fits TRBD1 or TRBD2 (7 bases each). In germline, CDR1 is GTSNPN, CDR2 SVGIG (reference sequence). The CDR3 totals 13 residues. V was cut by 5 bases and J by 5 bases, with 15 bases left in between. CDR3 protein: CAWGARGGETQYF. CDR3 sequence (DNA): TGTGCCTGGGGCGCCAGGGGGGGGGAGACCCAGTACTTC.

This clonotype was detected ten times or more. The chain carries TRBV19 and TRBJ2-7, with D possibly matching TRBD1 (6 bases). The germline CDR1 and CDR2 sequences are LNHDA and SQIVND (reference sequence). V was trimmed by 2 bases and J by 2 bases, leaving 13 bases between them. The CDR3 runs 15 residues. CDR3 residues: CASSITGRGAYEQYF. In DNA, the CDR3 is TGTGCCAGTAGTATAACGGGCAGGGGCGCCTACGAGCAGTACTTC.

There are a few counts of this clonotype. The V and J genes are TRBV5-1 and TRBJ2-3, with D perhaps TRBD1 (6 bases). The CDR3 loop spans 14 amino acids. The V end lost 3 bases, the J end lost 6 bases, and 14 bases lay between the germline ends. Per the germline V gene, CDR1 is SGHRS and CDR2 is YFSETQ. The CDR3 DNA reads TGCGCCAGCAGCTCGCCGGGACAAATCGATACGCAGTATTTT. The encoded protein is CASSSPGQIDTQYF.

A few counts support this clonotype. The chain combines TRBV13 with TRBJ2-4, with 9 positions matching TRBD2. The CDR3 has 19 residues. Germline lookup yields CDR1 PRHDT and CDR2 FYEKMQ (reference sequence). The V gene end was trimmed by 4 bases and the J gene end by 0 bases; junction bases not matched to a gene: 13. The DNA for the CDR3 is TGTGCCAGCAGCTCCCGTCAGCTAGCGGGAATGGTAGCCAAAAACATTCAGTACTTC. Its protein is CASSSRQLAGMVAKNIQYF.

Many counts were recorded for this clonotype. The rearrangement links TRBV6-1 to TRBJ2-1; D ambiguous. The V and J ends lost 4 bases and 9 bases respectively, with 7 bases between them. Germline V lookup: CDR1 MNHNS, CDR2 SASEGT. The CDR3 spans 11 residues. Written as DNA, the CDR3 is TGTGCCAGCAGTGGAGCTTTTGAGCAGTTCTTC. This translates into CASSGAFEQFF.

This clonotype was observed many times. The chain links TRBV29-1 to TRBJ1-4; D not resolved. The CDR3 runs 12 residues. Trimming shortened V by 4 bases and J by 4 bases, and 7 bases separated the two germline ends. CDR1 SQVTM and CDR2 ANQGSEA come from the germline V gene. The CDR3 is CSVVEDNEKLFF. CDR3 coding DNA: TGCAGCGTTGTGGAGGATAATGAAAAACTGTTTTTT.

In its sample, this clonotype was seen many times. The chain recombines TRBV10-2 with TRBJ1-1; a possible D gene is TRBD1 (5 bases). Trimming cost V 5 bases and J 5 bases, with 15 bases left between them. This CDR3 has 14 amino acids. Germline loops: CDR1 WSHSY, CDR2 SAAADI. CDR3 region: CASSPIQGGTEAFF. The CDR3 DNA follows: TGCGCCAGCAGTCCGATCCAGGGAGGGACTGAAGCTTTCTTT.

The V call is TRBV29-1, the J call TRBJ2-3; D is possibly TRBD1 (7 bases). CDR3 length: 16 residues. CDR1 is SQVTM and CDR2 is ANQGSEA in the germline V gene. V was shortened by 7 bases and J by 1 base, with 21 bases between the two germline ends. DNA of the CDR3: TGCAGCGCCCTCCTAACAGGGGAGGTTGGCACAGATACGCAGTATTTT. Protein product: CSALLTGEVGTDTQYF.